The present entry profiles one T cell receptor beta chain with its context. This sample stems from a study of blood T cell repertoires in COVID-19. For the study at large: Specimens from acute and convalescent COVID-19 originated in the United States, Italy and Spain. The cDNA or gDNA used as material had been derived from T cells, B-cell-depleted T cells, or PBMCs.

The germline V gene has CDR1 SNHLY and CDR2 FYNNEI. V lost 5 bases and J lost 4, with 12 bases in between. The CDR3 spans 15 residues. In the authors' methods: Reference gene primers were amplified, and this amplification served to estimate nucleated cell counts. The method was immunoSEQ multiplex PCR; TCRdb's version includes in-frame clones alone and lacks a portion of them. V and J calls and clone size are given by that table; D and trimming were obtained from the DNA. This sample has under 60,000 clones, with roughly 88% found just once. The clonotype was recovered from a human donor with active COVID-19. The donor label of this sample is uncertain. V is TRBV2 and J is TRBJ2-6, with TRBD1 as a possible D gene (6 bases). Sequencing input: peripheral blood. In DNA, the CDR3 is TGTGCCAGCAGTCTCCAGGGGAGAGGGGCCAACGTCCTGACTTTC. This sequence encodes CASSLQGRGANVLTF.